The clone carrying this TCR beta chain came up a few times. Germline CDR1 is MNHNY and CDR2 is SVGAGI (reference sequence). The CDR3 spans 12 residues. This record comes from a study of T-cell reconstitution after alpha-beta-depleted transplantation in children. Molecular barcoding with unique molecular identifiers was used for the TCRbeta library. One entry per CDR3 protein results from TCRdb running MiXCR on the PCR reads. This sample carries 250,000 to 350,000 distinct CDR3 sequences, 9.9% of them seen once, and the ten largest clones take around 10%. The chain combines TRBV6-6 with TRBJ2-6; D remains unclear. This specimen consisted of PBMCs from the stem cell graft donor, obtained from the stem cell graft. This receptor was identified in a human donor who donated a stem cell graft to a child with SCID. The CDR3 reads CATVSGANVLTF. The CDR3 DNA is TGTGCTACAGTCTCTGGGGCCAACGTCCTGACTTTC.